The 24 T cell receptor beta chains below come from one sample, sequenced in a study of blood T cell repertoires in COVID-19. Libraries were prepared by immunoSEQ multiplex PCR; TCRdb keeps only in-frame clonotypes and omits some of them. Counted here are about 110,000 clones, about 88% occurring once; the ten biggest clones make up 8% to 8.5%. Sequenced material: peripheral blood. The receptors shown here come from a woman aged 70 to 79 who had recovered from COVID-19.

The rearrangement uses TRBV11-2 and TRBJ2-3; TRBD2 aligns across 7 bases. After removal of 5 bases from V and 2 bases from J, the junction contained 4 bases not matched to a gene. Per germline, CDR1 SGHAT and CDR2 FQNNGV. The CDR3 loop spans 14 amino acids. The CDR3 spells CASSRGLFTDTQYF. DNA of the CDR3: TGTGCCAGCAGCAGGGGACTATTCACAGATACGCAGTATTTT.

CDR3 residues: CASSQESLRLAETQYF. The DNA of the CDR3 is TGTGCCAGCAGCCAAGAGAGTTTGAGGCTAGCGGAGACCCAGTACTTC. The rearrangement joins TRBV3-1 (or the pseudogene TRBV3-2) to TRBJ2-5; weak D call: TRBD2 (6 bases). The germline V and J ends were trimmed by 0 bases and 5 bases, with 16 bases remaining between them. The germline V gene encodes CDR1 LGHDT and CDR2 YNNKEL (reference sequence). There are 16 residues in the CDR3.

CDR3 sequence reads: CASSLVAGGLDEQFF. The CDR3 DNA reads TGTGCCAGCAGCTTAGTAGCGGGGGGGCTGGATGAGCAGTTCTTC. The V call is TRBV7-9, the J call TRBJ2-1; 11 bases map to TRBD2. V dropped 1 base and J dropped 8; count of bases not matched to a gene: 4. In germline, CDR1 is SEHNR, CDR2 FQNEAQ (reference sequence). The CDR3 sequence is 15 residues long. Full variable domain (remainder filled in from reference TRBV7-9 and TRBJ2-1): DTGVSQNPRHKITKRGQNVTFRCDPISEHNRLYWYRQTLGQGPEFLTYFQNEAQLEKSRLLSDRFSAERPKGSFSTLEIQRTEQGDSAMYLCASSLVAGGLDEQFFGPGTRLTVL.

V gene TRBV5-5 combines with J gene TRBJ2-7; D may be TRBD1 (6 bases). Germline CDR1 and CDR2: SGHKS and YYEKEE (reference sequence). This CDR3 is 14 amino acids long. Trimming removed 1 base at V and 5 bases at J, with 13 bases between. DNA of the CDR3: TGTGCCAGCAGCTTGCTAACAGGGTCGAACGAGCAGTACTTC. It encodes CASSLLTGSNEQYF.

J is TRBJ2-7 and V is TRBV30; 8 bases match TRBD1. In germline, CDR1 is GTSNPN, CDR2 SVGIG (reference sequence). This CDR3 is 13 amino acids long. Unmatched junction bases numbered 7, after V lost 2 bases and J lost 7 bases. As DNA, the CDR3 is TGTGCCTGGAGTTCTCAGGGGGCGCGGGAGCAGTACTTC. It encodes CAWSSQGAREQYF.

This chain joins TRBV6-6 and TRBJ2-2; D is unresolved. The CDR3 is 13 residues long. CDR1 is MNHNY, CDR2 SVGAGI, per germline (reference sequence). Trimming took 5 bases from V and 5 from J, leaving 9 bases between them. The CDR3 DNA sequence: TGTGCCAGCAGTCACGGGTGGACCGGGGAGCTGTTTTTT. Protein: CASSHGWTGELFF.

CDR3 amino acids: CASRLGRLGYGYTF. CDR3 coding DNA: TGTGCCAGCAGACTGGGGCGATTGGGCTATGGCTACACCTTC. V gene TRBV6-5 combines with J gene TRBJ1-2, with D tentatively TRBD1 (5 bases). The germline gives CDR1 MNHEY, CDR2 SVGAGI. The V gene lost 6 bases and the J gene lost 4 bases, with 15 bases spanning the gap. This CDR3 region has 14 residues.

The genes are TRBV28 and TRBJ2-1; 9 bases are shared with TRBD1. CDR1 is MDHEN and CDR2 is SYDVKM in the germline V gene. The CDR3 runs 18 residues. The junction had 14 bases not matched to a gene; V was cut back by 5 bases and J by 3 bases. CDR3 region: CASSPPAAGTGFYNEQFF. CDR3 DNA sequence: TGTGCCAGCAGTCCCCCCGCTGCCGGGACAGGGTTCTACAATGAGCAGTTCTTC.

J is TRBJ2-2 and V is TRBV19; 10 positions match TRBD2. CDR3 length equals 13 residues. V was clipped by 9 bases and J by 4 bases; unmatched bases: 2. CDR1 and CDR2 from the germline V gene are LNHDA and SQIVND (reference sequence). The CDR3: CASRLAGTGELFF. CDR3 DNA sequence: TGTGCCAGCAGACTAGCGGGCACCGGGGAGCTGTTTTTT.

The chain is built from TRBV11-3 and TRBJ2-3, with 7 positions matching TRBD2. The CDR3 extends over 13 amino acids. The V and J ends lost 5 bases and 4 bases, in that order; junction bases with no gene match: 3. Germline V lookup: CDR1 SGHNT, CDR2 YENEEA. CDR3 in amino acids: CASSQGGADTQYF. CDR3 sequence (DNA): TGTGCCAGCAGCCAGGGAGGGGCAGATACGCAGTATTTT.

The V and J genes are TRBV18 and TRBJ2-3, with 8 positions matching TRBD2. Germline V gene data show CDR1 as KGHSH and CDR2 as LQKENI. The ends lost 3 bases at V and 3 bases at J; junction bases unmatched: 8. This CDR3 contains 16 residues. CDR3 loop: CASSPIGLAETDTQYF. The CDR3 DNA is TGTGCCAGCTCACCTATAGGACTAGCTGAAACAGATACGCAGTATTTT. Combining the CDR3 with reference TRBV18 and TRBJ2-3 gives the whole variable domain NAGVMQNPRHLVRRRGQEARLRCSPMKGHSHVYWYRQLPEEGLKFMVYLQKENIIDESGMPKERFSAEFPKEGPSILRIQQVVRGDSAAYFCASSPIGLAETDTQYFGPGTRLTVL.

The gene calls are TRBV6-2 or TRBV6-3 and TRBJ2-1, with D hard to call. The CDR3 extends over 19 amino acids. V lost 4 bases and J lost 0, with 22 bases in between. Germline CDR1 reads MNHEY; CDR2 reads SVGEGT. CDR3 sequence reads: CASSFPVVTTESSYNEQFF. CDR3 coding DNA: TGTGCCAGCAGTTTCCCCGTTGTGACAACTGAAAGCTCCTACAATGAGCAGTTCTTC.

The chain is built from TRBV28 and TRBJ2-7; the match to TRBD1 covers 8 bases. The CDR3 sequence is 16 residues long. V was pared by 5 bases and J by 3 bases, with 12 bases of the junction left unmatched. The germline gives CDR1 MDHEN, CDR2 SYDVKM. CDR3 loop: CASSPHWTGLIYEQYF. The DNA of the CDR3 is TGTGCCAGCAGTCCACACTGGACAGGGTTAATCTACGAGCAGTACTTC.

The DNA of the CDR3 is TGTGCCAGCAGCTTCCGGCGGGACAGGGCCTACGAGCAGTACTTC. It codes for CASSFRRDRAYEQYF. This chain uses TRBV7-8 with TRBJ2-7; 9 bases align to TRBD1. In germline, CDR1 is SGHVS, CDR2 FQNEAQ. Trimming at V came to 3 bases and at J to 2 bases, leaving 5 bases not matched to a gene. The CDR3 spans 15 residues.

CDR3 in DNA: TGTGCCAGCAGCGGGACTAGCGCAGAGACCCAGTACTTC. This sequence encodes CASSGTSAETQYF. The gene calls are TRBV5-6 and TRBJ2-5; TRBD2 agrees at 10 bases. Germline trimming cut 4 bases from V and 4 bases from J; bases unmatched to any gene: 1. The CDR3 spans 13 residues. CDR1 SGHDT and CDR2 YYEEEE come from the germline V gene.

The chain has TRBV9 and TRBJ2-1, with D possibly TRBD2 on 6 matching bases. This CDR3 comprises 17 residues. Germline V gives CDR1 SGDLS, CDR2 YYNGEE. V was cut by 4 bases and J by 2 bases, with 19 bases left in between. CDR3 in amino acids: CASSSRPTRGTYNEQFF. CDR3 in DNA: TGTGCCAGCAGCTCCAGACCCACACGGGGGACCTACAATGAGCAGTTCTTC. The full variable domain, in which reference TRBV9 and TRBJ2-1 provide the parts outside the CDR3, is DSGVTQTPKHLITATGQRVTLRCSPRSGDLSVYWYQQSLDQGLQFLIQYYNGEERAKGNILERFSAQQFPDLHSELNLSSLELGDSALYFCASSSRPTRGTYNEQFFGPGTRLTVL.

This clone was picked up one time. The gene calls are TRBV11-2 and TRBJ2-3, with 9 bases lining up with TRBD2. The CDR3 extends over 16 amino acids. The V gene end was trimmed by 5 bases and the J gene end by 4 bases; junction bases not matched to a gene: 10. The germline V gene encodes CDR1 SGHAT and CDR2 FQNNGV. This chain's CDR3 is CASSPRGLAAPDTQYF. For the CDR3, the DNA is TGTGCCAGCAGCCCGCGGGGACTAGCAGCTCCAGATACGCAGTATTTT. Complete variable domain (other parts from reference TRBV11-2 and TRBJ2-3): EAGVAQSPRYKIIEKRQSVAFWCNPISGHATLYWYQQILGQGPKLLIQFQNNGVVDDSQLPKDRFSAERLKGVDSTLKIQPAKLEDSAVYLCASSPRGLAAPDTQYFGPGTRLTVL.

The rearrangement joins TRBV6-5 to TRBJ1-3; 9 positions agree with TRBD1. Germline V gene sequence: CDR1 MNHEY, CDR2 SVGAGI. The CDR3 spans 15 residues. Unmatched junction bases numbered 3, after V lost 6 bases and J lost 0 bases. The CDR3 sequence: CASRDRGFSGNTIYF. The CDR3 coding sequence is TGTGCCAGCAGGGACAGGGGTTTCTCTGGAAACACCATATATTTT.

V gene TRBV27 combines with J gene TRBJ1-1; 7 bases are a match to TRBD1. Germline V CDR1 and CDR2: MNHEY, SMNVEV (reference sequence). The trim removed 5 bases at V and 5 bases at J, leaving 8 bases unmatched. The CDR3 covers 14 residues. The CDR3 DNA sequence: TGTGCCAGCAGTATCCGGGACAGTAGAACTGAAGCTTTCTTT. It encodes CASSIRDSRTEAFF.

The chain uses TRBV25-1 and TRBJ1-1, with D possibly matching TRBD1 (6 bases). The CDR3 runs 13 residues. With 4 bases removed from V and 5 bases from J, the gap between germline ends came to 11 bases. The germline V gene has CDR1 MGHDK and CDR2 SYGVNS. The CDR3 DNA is TGTGCCAGCAGTGGGGGGAGGGGGACTGAAGCTTTCTTT. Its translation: CASSGGRGTEAFF.

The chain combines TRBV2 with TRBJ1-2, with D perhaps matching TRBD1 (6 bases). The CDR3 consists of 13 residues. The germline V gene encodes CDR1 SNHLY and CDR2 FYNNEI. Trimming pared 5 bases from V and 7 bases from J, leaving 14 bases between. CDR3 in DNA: TGTGCCAGCAGTTCCACAGGGACGGGTGGCTACACCTTC. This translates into CASSSTGTGGYTF.

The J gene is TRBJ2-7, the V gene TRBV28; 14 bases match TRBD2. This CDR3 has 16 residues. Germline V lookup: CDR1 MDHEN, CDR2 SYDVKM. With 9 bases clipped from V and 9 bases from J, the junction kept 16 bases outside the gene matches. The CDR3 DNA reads TGTGCCAGTGCTAAACCCGGGACTAGCGGGAGTCAGGGGCAGTACTTC. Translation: CASAKPGTSGSQGQYF. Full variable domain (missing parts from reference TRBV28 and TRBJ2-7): DVKVTQSSRYLVKRTGEKVFLECVQDMDHENMFWYRQDPGLGLRLIYFSYDVKMKEKGDIPEGYSVSREKKERFSLILESASTNQTSMYLCASAKPGTSGSQGQYFGPGTRLTVT.

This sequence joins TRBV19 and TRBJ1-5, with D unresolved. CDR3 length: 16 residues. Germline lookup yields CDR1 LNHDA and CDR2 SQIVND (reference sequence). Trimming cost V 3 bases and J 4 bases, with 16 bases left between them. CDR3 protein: CASSIAPGVKNQPQHF. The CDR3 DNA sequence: TGTGCCAGTAGTATTGCCCCCGGGGTAAAAAATCAGCCCCAGCATTTT.

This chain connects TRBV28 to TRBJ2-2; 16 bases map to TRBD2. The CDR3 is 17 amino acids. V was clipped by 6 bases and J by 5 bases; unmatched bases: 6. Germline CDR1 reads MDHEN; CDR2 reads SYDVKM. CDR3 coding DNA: TGTGCCAGCAGGGGGACTAGCGGGAGGGCCACGACCGGGGAGCTGTTTTTT. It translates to CASRGTSGRATTGELFF.